This is a list of T cell receptor beta chains from one sample in a study of blood T cell repertoires in COVID-19. Generated by immunoSEQ multiplex PCR, the TCRdb table keeps only in-frame clones and is missing some. The data hold 150,000 to 200,000 clones, with 82% observed a single time. Sequenced input: peripheral blood. These receptors were obtained from a woman between 40 and 50 years old with COVID-19, enrolled during active disease. The CDR3 runs from the conserved cysteine through the conserved F or W. Each record gives: J gene, D gene, clone size, V gene, CDR3 DNA, CDR3 protein. A D gene is named only where the DNA matches it firmly. Clone size is not always given. Where it is, it says once, few, many or a class for expanded clones.

TRBJ1-1 . . TRBV6-2/TRBV6-3 TGTGCCAGCAGCCTACAGGGAATTGTCACTGAAGCTTTCTTT CASSLQGIVTEAFF
TRBJ2-4 . once TRBV13 TGTGCCAGCAGCCTCCGCGGGGTGAACATTCAGTACTTC CASSLRGVNIQYF
TRBJ2-2 TRBD2 . TRBV2 TGTGCCAGCAGAGGCCAGCGGGAAATCACCGGGGAGCTGTTTTTT CASRGQREITGELFF
TRBJ1-6 . . TRBV7-8 TGTGCCAGCAGCCCCCACGGTTCACCCCTCCACTTT CASSPHGSPLHF
TRBJ2-3 . . TRBV30 TGTGCCTGGGGAGCCCGGAGGCCAGATACGCAGTATTTT CAWGARRPDTQYF
TRBJ1-2 TRBD1 . TRBV11-2 TGTGCCAGCAGCTTAGCAGGGGGCGGTGGCTACACCTTC CASSLAGGGGYTF
TRBJ2-7 . . TRBV29-1 TGCAGCTTCAAGGGGGTAACGGTTTTGGACGAGCAGTACTTC CSFKGVTVLDEQYF
TRBJ2-7 TRBD1 once TRBV19 TGTGCCAGTAGTACGACAGGGAGCGAGCAGTACTTC CASSTTGSEQYF
TRBJ1-2 TRBD1 . TRBV2 TGTGCCAGCAGTACACAGGGGGCGCGTAACTATGGCTACACCTTC CASSTQGARNYGYTF
TRBJ2-7 TRBD2 many TRBV27 TGTGCCAGCATAGCGGGGGATTCCTACGAGCAGTACTTC CASIAGDSYEQYF
TRBJ2-2 . . TRBV4-1 TGCGCCAGCAGCCATGGAGGGGACAGTTACACCGGGGAGCTGTTTTTT CASSHGGDSYTGELFF
TRBJ1-6 . . TRBV3-1/TRBV3-2 TGTGCCAGCAGCCAAGATAACGGCGCAGGTTCACCCCTCCACTTT CASSQDNGAGSPLHF
TRBJ1-4 . . TRBV20-1 TGCAGTGCTAGTAGGGGTGGAAGAAGTTCCGAAAAACTGTTTTTT CSASRGGRSSEKLFF
TRBJ1-4 . . TRBV19 TGTGCCAGCAGCGGGGGTGATGAAAAACTGTTTTTT CASSGGDEKLFF
TRBJ1-1 . once TRBV7-3 TGTGCCAGCGGCCAGGGTGTGAACACTGAAGCTTTCTTT CASGQGVNTEAFF
TRBJ2-3 . . TRBV2 TGTGCCAGCAGTGAAGCGCTTCACAACCCCTCCACAGATACGCAGTATTTT CASSEALHNPSTDTQYF
TRBJ1-1 TRBD1 . TRBV18 TGTGCCAGCTCGAACGCGGGCAACAGGGGGAACACTGAAGCTTTCTTT CASSNAGNRGNTEAFF
TRBJ2-3 . once TRBV19 TGTGCCAGTAGTATAGAAGCGGGCGTAGAAGATACGCAGTATTTT CASSIEAGVEDTQYF
TRBJ1-4 . . TRBV5-1 TGCGCCAGCAGCTTGCAGGGGTTGAAGGAAAAACTGTTTTTT CASSLQGLKEKLFF
TRBJ2-1 . . TRBV19 TGTGCCAGTCCGGATCCTCGGGGTGACAATGAGCAGTTCTTC CASPDPRGDNEQFF
TRBJ1-1 . . TRBV19 TGTGCCAGTAGAACCTCCCCGGGGACTGAAGCTTTCTTT CASRTSPGTEAFF
TRBJ2-4 . few TRBV19 TGTGCCAGTAGTCCCCGGACATTGATAGCCAAAAACATTCAGTACTTC CASSPRTLIAKNIQYF
TRBJ2-5 . . TRBV14 TGTGCCAGCAGCCAAGATTTTAATCAAGAGACCCAGTACTTC CASSQDFNQETQYF
TRBJ1-6 . . TRBV27 TGTGCCAGCAGTCCTCTCCGCACAGGGATGGGTAATTCACCCCTCCACTTT CASSPLRTGMGNSPLHF
TRBJ1-1 . . TRBV7-9 TGTGCCAGCAGCTTAGGAGAGAACACTGAAGCTTTCTTT CASSLGENTEAFF
TRBJ2-7 TRBD2 . TRBV27 TGTGCCAGCAGTTCCACGACTAGCGGGAGGGTAAGGGAGCAGTACTTC CASSSTTSGRVREQYF
TRBJ2-1 . . TRBV7-9 TGTGCCAGCAGCTTATCTGAACAGAATGAGCAGTTCTTC CASSLSEQNEQFF
TRBJ1-3 TRBD1 . TRBV6-5 TGTGCCAGCACCTCGGTCACAGGGGCTGGAAACACCATATATTTT CASTSVTGAGNTIYF
TRBJ2-1 . . TRBV6-5 TGTGCCAGCAGTTACTCAGGACAGTACAATGAGCAGTTCTTC CASSYSGQYNEQFF
TRBJ2-3 TRBD2 . TRBV7-9 TGTGCCAGCAGCTTCCCCAGAGTAGCGGGGAGCACAGATACGCAGTATTTT CASSFPRVAGSTDTQYF
TRBJ1-2 . . TRBV6-5 TGTGCCAGCAGTTACTCGCCTAGAGCCTATGGCTACACCTTC CASSYSPRAYGYTF
TRBJ2-7 . . TRBV28 TGTGCCAGCCCACCACCAACTACGCCGGCTACGAAGCAGTACTTC CASPPPTTPATKQYF
TRBJ2-1 TRBD2 . TRBV30 TGTGCCTGGAGTGGAGCACTAGCGGTCCGGGCTGAGCAGTTCTTC CAWSGALAVRAEQFF
TRBJ2-3 TRBD2 . TRBV6-6 TGTGCCAGCAGGACTAGCGGTTCCACAGATACGCAGTATTTT CASRTSGSTDTQYF
TRBJ1-4 TRBD1 . TRBV4-1 TGCGCCAGCAGCCAGGACAGGGGACGAAAACTGTTTTTT CASSQDRGRKLFF
TRBJ1-1 . . TRBV7-9 TGTGCCAGCAGCTCCTTAATGAACACTGAAGCTTTCTTT CASSSLMNTEAFF
TRBJ1-1 TRBD1 . TRBV18 TGTGCCAGCTCACGTTCATTACAGGGGGACACTGAAGCTTTCTTT CASSRSLQGDTEAFF
TRBJ1-1 . many TRBV29-1 TGCAGCGCCAGGACATCCCAAGCTTTCTTT CSARTSQAFF
TRBJ2-7 . . TRBV5-8 TGTGCCAGCAGCTCGGAGGCTGGGTACCACGAGCAGTACTTC CASSSEAGYHEQYF
TRBJ1-4 . . TRBV7-6 TGTGCCAGCAGCTTAGTGGGGGGTGAAAAACTGTTTTTT CASSLVGGEKLFF
TRBJ2-1 . . TRBV27 TGTGCCAGCAGTTCACAGCATGAGCAGTTCTTC CASSSQHEQFF
TRBJ2-7 TRBD2 . TRBV19 TGTGCCAGTAGTTGGTCTAGCGGGACCTACGAGCAGTACTTC CASSWSSGTYEQYF
TRBJ2-2 . . TRBV6-5 TGTGCCAGCAGTTACTACAGCACCGGGGAGCTGTTTTTT CASSYYSTGELFF
TRBJ1-1 TRBD1 few TRBV30 TGTGCCTGCGGGACAACAGGGGACACTGAAGCTTTCTTT CACGTTGDTEAFF
TRBJ1-5 . . TRBV7-4 TGTGCCAGCAGCCTGAGGGGACTGGGCAATCAGCCCCAGCATTTT CASSLRGLGNQPQHF
TRBJ1-1 TRBD1 . TRBV6-5 TGTGCCACGCACAGGGGAATGAACACTGAAGCTTTCTTT CATHRGMNTEAFF
TRBJ2-1 TRBD2 . TRBV14 TGTGCCAGCAGCCAAAGAATTCTAGCGGGGACCAATGAGCAGTTCTTC CASSQRILAGTNEQFF
TRBJ2-3 TRBD2 once TRBV5-6 TGTGCCAGCAGCTTACTAGCGGGCACAGATACGCAGTATTTT CASSLLAGTDTQYF
TRBJ2-5 . . TRBV5-1 TGCGCCAGCAGCCGCAGGGTCCGGGAGACCCAGTACTTC CASSRRVRETQYF
TRBJ2-7 TRBD1 once TRBV2 TGTGCCAGCAGCATGGACAGGGGGCTTGACGAGCAGTACTTC CASSMDRGLDEQYF
TRBJ1-1 TRBD1 . TRBV3-1/TRBV3-2 TGTGCCAGCAGCCGGGGACAGGTGGCGACTGAAGCTTTCTTT CASSRGQVATEAFF
TRBJ2-5 TRBD2 . TRBV3-1/TRBV3-2 TGTGCCAGCAGCCAACGGGCCGGGAGGGAGACCCAGTACTTC CASSQRAGRETQYF
TRBJ2-1 TRBD2 . TRBV7-9 TGTGCCAGCAGCACCTCTAGCGGGGGGTCCTACAATGAGCAGTTCTTC CASSTSSGGSYNEQFF
TRBJ1-2 TRBD1 . TRBV3-1/TRBV3-2 TGTGCCAGCAGCCCCATGAGGACAGGGGGTTTTGGCTACACCTTC CASSPMRTGGFGYTF
TRBJ2-3 . . TRBV6-4 TGTGCCAGCAGTGGGGGACTTATCACAGATACGCAGTATTTT CASSGGLITDTQYF
TRBJ1-1 . . TRBV6-5 TGTGCCAGCATCTCCGGGATAGGGACTGAAGCTTTCTTT CASISGIGTEAFF
TRBJ1-2 . . TRBV24-1 TGTGCCACCAGTGGAACGAGAGGAACTAACTATGGCTACACCTTC CATSGTRGTNYGYTF
TRBJ2-3 TRBD2 . TRBV10-3 TGTGCCACCGGACTAGCGGGCCCAGATACGCAGTATTTT CATGLAGPDTQYF
TRBJ1-1 TRBD1 . TRBV18 TGTGCCAGCTCACCTGGCCAGGGGGCTGAAGCTTTCTTT CASSPGQGAEAFF
TRBJ2-1 TRBD2 few TRBV19 TGTGCCAGTAGTCGGGCGGGGGGAACCAATGAGCAGTTCTTC CASSRAGGTNEQFF